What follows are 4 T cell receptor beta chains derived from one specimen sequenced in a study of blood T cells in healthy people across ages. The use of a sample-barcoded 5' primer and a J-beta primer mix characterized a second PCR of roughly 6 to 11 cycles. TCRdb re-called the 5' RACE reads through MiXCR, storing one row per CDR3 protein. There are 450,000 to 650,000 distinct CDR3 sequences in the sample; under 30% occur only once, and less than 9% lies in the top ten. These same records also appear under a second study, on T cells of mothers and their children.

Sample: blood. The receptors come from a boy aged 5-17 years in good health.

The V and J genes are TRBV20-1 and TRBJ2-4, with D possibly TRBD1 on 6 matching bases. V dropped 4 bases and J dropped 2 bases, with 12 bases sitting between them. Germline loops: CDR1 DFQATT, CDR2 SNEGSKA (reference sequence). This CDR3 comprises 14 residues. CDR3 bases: TGCAGTGCTATAGACAGGTCAACCAAAAACATTCAGTACTTC. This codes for CSAIDRSTKNIQYF.

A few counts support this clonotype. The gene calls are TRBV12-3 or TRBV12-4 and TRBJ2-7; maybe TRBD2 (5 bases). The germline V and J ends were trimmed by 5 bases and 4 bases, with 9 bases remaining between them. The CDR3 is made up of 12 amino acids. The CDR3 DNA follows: TGTGCCAGCAGTCCCCAGCGGTACGAGCAGTACTTC. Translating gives CASSPQRYEQYF.

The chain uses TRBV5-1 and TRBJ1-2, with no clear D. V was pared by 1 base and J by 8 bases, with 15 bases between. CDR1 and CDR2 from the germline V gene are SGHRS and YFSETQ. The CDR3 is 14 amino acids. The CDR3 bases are TGCGCCAGCAGCTTGCGGATCGAGGACTCGGGCTACACCTTC. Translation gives CASSLRIEDSGYTF.

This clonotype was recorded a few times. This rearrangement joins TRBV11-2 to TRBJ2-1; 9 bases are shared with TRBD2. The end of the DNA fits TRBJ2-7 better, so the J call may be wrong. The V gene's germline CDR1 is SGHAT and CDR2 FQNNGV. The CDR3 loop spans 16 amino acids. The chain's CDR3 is CASSLDLRLADYEQYF. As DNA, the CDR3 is TGTGCCAGCAGCTTAGATTTACGACTAGCGGATTACGAGCAGTACTTC.